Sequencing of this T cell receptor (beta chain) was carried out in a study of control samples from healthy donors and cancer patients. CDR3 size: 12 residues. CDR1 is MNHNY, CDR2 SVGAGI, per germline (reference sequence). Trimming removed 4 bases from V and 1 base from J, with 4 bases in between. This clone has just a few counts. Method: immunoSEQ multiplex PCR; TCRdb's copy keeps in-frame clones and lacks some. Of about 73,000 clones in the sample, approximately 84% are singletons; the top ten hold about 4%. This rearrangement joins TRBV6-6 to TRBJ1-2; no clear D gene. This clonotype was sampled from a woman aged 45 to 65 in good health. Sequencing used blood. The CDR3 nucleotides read TGTGCCAGCAGTTCCGTTAACTATGGCTACACCTTC. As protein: CASSSVNYGYTF.